The clone carrying this TCR beta chain was detected ten times or more. Its antigen remains unidentified. Next came a second PCR, run for about 6 to 12 cycles, which used a sample-barcoded 5' primer along with a J-beta primer mix. TCRdb called the 5' RACE reads again in MiXCR, with one record for every CDR3 protein. The table records about 780,000 distinct CDR3 sequences, around 50% of them present only once. The data stem from a study of blood T cells in healthy people across ages. Overall study findings and caveats: Versus aged donors, long-lived donors had higher diversity and more naive CD4+ cells.

Sequenced sample: blood. The clonotype was recovered from an elderly man in good health.

CDR3 in amino acids: CSARQGSDTQYF. Written as DNA, the CDR3 is TGCAGCGCCAGACAGGGGTCAGATACGCAGTATTTT. This chain links TRBV20-1 with TRBJ2-3; 8 bases are shared with TRBD1. Germline V gives CDR1 DFQATT, CDR2 SNEGSKA (reference sequence). The CDR3 is 12 amino acids.